The TCR beta chain described here comes from a study of T cell responses to AZD1222 COVID-19 vaccine. Study context: Second-dose intervals of approximately 4 or approximately 12 weeks were pooled. Findings of the study overall: Two AZD1222 administrations were followed by greater Spike-specific TCR breadth and depth.

As concerns this clone: The antigen remains undetermined.

V was shortened by 3 bases and J by 1 base, with 9 bases between the two germline ends. Germline CDR1 SGHDN, CDR2 FVKESK. The CDR3 has 14 residues. Only in-frame clones appear in the TCRdb table, and some are missing; sequencing was by immunoSEQ multiplex PCR. Here the sample spans over 150,000 clones, roughly nine tenths being singletons. This TCR derives from an adult in good health. The sample in question was peripheral blood, obtained on day 0 of AZD1222 vaccination. This chain joins TRBV14 and TRBJ1-1, with D perhaps TRBD1 (5 bases). The CDR3, as DNA: TGTGCCAGCAGCCATGGGGCGGCGAACACTGAAGCTTTCTTT. It specifies CASSHGAANTEAFF.